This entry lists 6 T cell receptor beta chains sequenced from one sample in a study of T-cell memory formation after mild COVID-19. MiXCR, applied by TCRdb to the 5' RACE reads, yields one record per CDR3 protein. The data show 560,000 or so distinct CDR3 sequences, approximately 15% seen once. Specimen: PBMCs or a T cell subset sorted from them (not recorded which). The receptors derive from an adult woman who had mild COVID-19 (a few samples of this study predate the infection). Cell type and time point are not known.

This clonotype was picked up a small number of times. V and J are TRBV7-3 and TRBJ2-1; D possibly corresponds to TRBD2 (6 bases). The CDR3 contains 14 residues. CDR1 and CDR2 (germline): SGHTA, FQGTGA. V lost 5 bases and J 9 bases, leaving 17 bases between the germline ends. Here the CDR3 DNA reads TGTGCCAGCAGCCTCGGACCCGGGGGTGGTGAGCAGTTCTTC. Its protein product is CASSLGPGGGEQFF.

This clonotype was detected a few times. The chain's CDR3 is CASSAVGGYGYTF. The CDR3 coding sequence is TGTGCCAGCAGCGCCGTCGGGGGCTATGGCTACACCTTC. This chain links TRBV7-8 with TRBJ1-2; D is perhaps TRBD1 (5 bases). This CDR3 is 13 amino acids long. V lost 5 bases, J lost 4 bases, and 11 bases lay in between. Germline V gene sequence: CDR1 SGHVS, CDR2 FQNEAQ.

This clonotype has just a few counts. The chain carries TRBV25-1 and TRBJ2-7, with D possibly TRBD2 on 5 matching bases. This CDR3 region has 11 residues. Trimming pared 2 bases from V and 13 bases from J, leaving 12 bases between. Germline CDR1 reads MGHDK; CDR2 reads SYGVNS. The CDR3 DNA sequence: TGTGCCAGCAGTGAAGGACTTCGTGGTTACTTC. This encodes CASSEGLRGYF.

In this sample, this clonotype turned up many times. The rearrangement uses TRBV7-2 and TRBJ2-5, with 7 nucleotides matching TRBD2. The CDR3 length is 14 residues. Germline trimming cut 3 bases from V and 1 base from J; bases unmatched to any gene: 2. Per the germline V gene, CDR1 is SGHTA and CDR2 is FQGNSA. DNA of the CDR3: TGTGCCAGCAGCTTTAGCGGGCTCCAAGAGACCCAGTACTTC. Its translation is CASSFSGLQETQYF.

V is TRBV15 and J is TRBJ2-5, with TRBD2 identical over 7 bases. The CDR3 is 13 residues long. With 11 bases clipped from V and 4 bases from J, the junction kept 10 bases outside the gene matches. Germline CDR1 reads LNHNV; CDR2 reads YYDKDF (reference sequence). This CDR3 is CAAKGRAGETQYF. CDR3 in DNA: TGTGCCGCTAAAGGGAGGGCCGGAGAGACCCAGTACTTC.

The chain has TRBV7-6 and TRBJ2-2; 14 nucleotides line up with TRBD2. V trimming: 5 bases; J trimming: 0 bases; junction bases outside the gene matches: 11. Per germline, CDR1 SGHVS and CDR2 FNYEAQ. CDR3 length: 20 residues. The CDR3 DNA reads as TGTGCCAGCAGCCTTTATACCGGGACTAGCGGGAGTCCGAACACCGGGGAGCTGTTTTTT. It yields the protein CASSLYTGTSGSPNTGELFF.